This T cell receptor (beta chain) was identified during a study of blood T cell repertoires in COVID-19. Background on the study: Acute and convalescent COVID-19 specimens originated in the United States, Italy and Spain. PBMCs, B-cell-depleted T cells, or T cells provided the cDNA or gDNA that made up the material.

The CDR3 runs 17 residues. Germline V lookup: CDR1 KGHSH, CDR2 LQKENI. V dropped 6 bases and J dropped 0 bases, with 18 bases sitting between them. TCRdb's copy holds only in-frame clones and misses some; the assay was immunoSEQ multiplex PCR. The sample has hundreds of thousands of clones; roughly four fifths are singletons. This TCR was recovered from a man older than 75 with acute or convalescent COVID-19. The sequenced material came from peripheral blood. This rearrangement joins TRBV18 to TRBJ1-3, with D maybe TRBD1 (5 bases). CDR3 coding DNA: TGTGCCAGCTCCTCGGACACTGGCCTCTTCTCTGGAAACACCATATATTTT. Its translation is CASSSDTGLFSGNTIYF.